Sequencing of this TCR beta chain was carried out in a study of beta chain features in type 1 diabetes. In its sample, this clone was seen a few times. What it recognizes is unknown. Study-level results: More deletions and fewer insertions at VDJ junctions were seen in type 1 diabetes patients.

Expressed TCRB transcripts were sequenced because the isolated RNA had all been reverse transcribed beforehand. Sequencing of naive, central memory and regulatory T cell samples gave an average of approximately 3.3 million reads. Clones were read by immunoSEQ multiplex PCR, and TCRdb kept only the in-frame ones, dropping some. The table shows some 270,000 clones, with approximately 14% occurring only once. This CDR3 contains 12 residues. V was cut by 5 bases and J by 7 bases, with 9 bases left in between. CDR1 is SEHNR and CDR2 is FQNEAQ in the germline V gene (reference sequence). The clonotype comes from a woman aged 40 to 50 in good health. The sequenced material came from naive CD4+ T cells from blood. The rearrangement joins TRBV7-9 to TRBJ1-5; D ambiguous. Written as DNA, the CDR3 is TGTGCCAGCAGCATGACGGGGCAGCCCCAGCATTTT. This sequence encodes CASSMTGQPQHF.